This T cell receptor (beta chain) derives from a study of blood T cell repertoires in COVID-19. Across the whole study: The United States, Italy and Spain supplied acute and convalescent COVID-19 samples.

TCRdb keeps only in-frame clones here, not all; method: immunoSEQ multiplex PCR. The sample holds some 390,000 clones; approximately 86% are singletons and the top ten take about 3%. This clonotype was sampled from a human donor in a cohort sampled during active COVID-19. The sequencing sample was made of peripheral blood.

The CDR3 loop reads CASTLGGGFNYGYTF. In DNA form, the CDR3 reads TGTGCCAGCACCCTTGGGGGGGGATTTAACTATGGCTACACCTTC. This chain connects TRBV28 to TRBJ1-2; D is perhaps TRBD1 (5 bases). Germline-derived CDR1 and CDR2 are MDHEN and SYDVKM. This CDR3 is 15 amino acids long. V lost 7 bases to trimming and J lost 1 base, with 16 bases between them.